This is a list of T cell receptor beta chains from one sample in a study of identical twins. TCRdb analysed the 5' RACE reads with MiXCR anew, one entry per CDR3 protein. The sample includes 700,000 or so distinct CDR3 sequences, around 8.6% of them seen just once. This sample also appeared in a second study, on yellow fever vaccine responses in identical twins.

The sequencing sample was made of PBMCs. These receptors all come from a woman younger than 35 in good health. The CDR3 runs from the conserved cysteine through the conserved F or W. D genes are given only for firm matches. The size field is filled for only some rows; it gives once, few, many or a size class.

CDR3nt: TGTGCCAGCAGTTTAATTCAGGGGTTGCCCGAAGAGCAGTTCTTC
CDR3aa: CASSLIQGLPEEQFF
j_gene: TRBJ2-1
v_gene: TRBV28
abundance: .
d_gene: .

CDR3nt: TGTGCCAGCAGCCAAGATCGGTTGTACCAAGAGACCCAGTACTTC
CDR3aa: CASSQDRLYQETQYF
j_gene: TRBJ2-5
v_gene: TRBV14
abundance: few
d_gene: .

CDR3nt: TGTGCCAGCAGTTTCGGGGCTAGCCCTGTACCGTACAATGAGCAGTTCTTC
CDR3aa: CASSFGASPVPYNEQFF
j_gene: TRBJ2-1
v_gene: TRBV12-3/TRBV12-4
abundance: many
d_gene: .

CDR3nt: TGTGCCAGCAGCCAGGGCCCTGGGGAGGCCTACGAGCAGTACTTC
CDR3aa: CASSQGPGEAYEQYF
j_gene: TRBJ2-7
v_gene: TRBV4-2
abundance: many
d_gene: .

CDR3nt: TGTGCCAGCAGTTTAGCGTTGGGCACCTACAATGAGCAGTTCTTC
CDR3aa: CASSLALGTYNEQFF
j_gene: TRBJ2-1
v_gene: TRBV12-3/TRBV12-4
abundance: .
d_gene: .

CDR3nt: TGTGCCAGCAGTTACGCTGTGCTAGCGGGAAGTACAGATACGCAGTATTTT
CDR3aa: CASSYAVLAGSTDTQYF
j_gene: TRBJ2-3
v_gene: TRBV6-5
abundance: few
d_gene: TRBD2

CDR3nt: TGTGCCAGCAGTTTAGTCAGCAGGGGTCAAGATAGCACTGAAGCTTTCTTT
CDR3aa: CASSLVSRGQDSTEAFF
j_gene: TRBJ1-1
v_gene: TRBV12-3/TRBV12-4
abundance: .
d_gene: .

CDR3nt: TGTGCCACCAGTGATCAGGACAGGACAGATACGCAGTATTTT
CDR3aa: CATSDQDRTDTQYF
j_gene: TRBJ2-3
v_gene: TRBV24-1
abundance: .
d_gene: TRBD1

CDR3nt: TGCGCCAGCAGCCAGGGACTAGGGTTTGACGAGCAGTACTTC
CDR3aa: CASSQGLGFDEQYF
j_gene: TRBJ2-7
v_gene: TRBV4-3
abundance: .
d_gene: TRBD2

CDR3nt: TGTGCCAGCAGCGGGACCACAGAGACCCAGTACTTC
CDR3aa: CASSGTTETQYF
j_gene: TRBJ2-5
v_gene: TRBV9
abundance: .
d_gene: .

CDR3nt: TGCAGCTACACCAGGACTAGCGGCTTGGAGACCCAGTACTTC
CDR3aa: CSYTRTSGLETQYF
j_gene: TRBJ2-5
v_gene: TRBV29-1
abundance: many
d_gene: TRBD2

CDR3nt: TGTGCCAGCAGCTTAGCTGGGCTAGACTCCTACGAGCAGTACTTC
CDR3aa: CASSLAGLDSYEQYF
j_gene: TRBJ2-7
v_gene: TRBV7-8
abundance: few
d_gene: .

CDR3nt: TGTGCCAGCAAAGTCGGGGGGCCACAAGAGACCCAGTACTTC
CDR3aa: CASKVGGPQETQYF
j_gene: TRBJ2-5
v_gene: TRBV6-1
abundance: few
d_gene: .

CDR3nt: TGCAGTGCTAGAGACGACAGGGGGCATTATGCCGGGGAGCTGTTTTTT
CDR3aa: CSARDDRGHYAGELFF
j_gene: TRBJ2-2
v_gene: TRBV20-1
abundance: many
d_gene: TRBD1

CDR3nt: TGTGCCAGCAGTTATAGGGACAAGGCCCCTAGCACAGATACGCAGTATTTT
CDR3aa: CASSYRDKAPSTDTQYF
j_gene: TRBJ2-3
v_gene: TRBV5-5
abundance: .
d_gene: .

CDR3nt: TGCGCCAGCAGCCAAGTCGACGCTAGCGAAGGGGAGACCCAGTACTTC
CDR3aa: CASSQVDASEGETQYF
j_gene: TRBJ2-5
v_gene: TRBV4-1
abundance: few
d_gene: .

CDR3nt: TGTGCCAGCAGCTCTGGGATGAACGGGGAGCTGTTTTTT
CDR3aa: CASSSGMNGELFF
j_gene: TRBJ2-2
v_gene: TRBV25-1
abundance: .
d_gene: .

CDR3nt: TGCAGTGCCCTCTCGGGATTCAAAGAGACCCAGTACTTC
CDR3aa: CSALSGFKETQYF
j_gene: TRBJ2-5
v_gene: TRBV20-1
abundance: few
d_gene: .

CDR3nt: TGTGCCAGTAGTGCCGGGACGTCCGCCTACGAGCAGTACTTC
CDR3aa: CASSAGTSAYEQYF
j_gene: TRBJ2-7
v_gene: TRBV19
abundance: few
d_gene: .

CDR3nt: TGTGCCAGCAGCCAAGATTGGGGCAGGGGTCAGCCCCAGCATTTT
CDR3aa: CASSQDWGRGQPQHF
j_gene: TRBJ1-5
v_gene: TRBV3-1
abundance: few
d_gene: .

CDR3nt: TGTGCCAGCAGCGGCGCATACCTCAATGAGCAGTTCTTC
CDR3aa: CASSGAYLNEQFF
j_gene: TRBJ2-1
v_gene: TRBV2
abundance: few
d_gene: .

CDR3nt: TGTGCCAGCAGTTTCGGGACACCCTTGCCCTACGAGCAGTACTTC
CDR3aa: CASSFGTPLPYEQYF
j_gene: TRBJ2-7
v_gene: TRBV12-3/TRBV12-4
abundance: many
d_gene: .

CDR3nt: TGTGCTAGCAGCTTAGGGCGAAACCAAGAGACCCAGTACTTC
CDR3aa: CASSLGRNQETQYF
j_gene: TRBJ2-5
v_gene: TRBV7-7
abundance: .
d_gene: .

CDR3nt: TGTGCTAGCAGCCTGGGACAGGGCCCCTCTGATACGCAGTATTTT
CDR3aa: CASSLGQGPSDTQYF
j_gene: TRBJ2-3
v_gene: TRBV7-7
abundance: .
d_gene: TRBD1

CDR3nt: TGTGCCAGCAGTTTAGGTGTCGGGGGGAACACCGGGGAGCTGTTTTTT
CDR3aa: CASSLGVGGNTGELFF
j_gene: TRBJ2-2
v_gene: TRBV12-3/TRBV12-4
abundance: many
d_gene: .

CDR3nt: TGCGCCAGCAGCTCCTCAGGATCAGCGAACACCGGGGAGCTGTTTTTT
CDR3aa: CASSSSGSANTGELFF
j_gene: TRBJ2-2
v_gene: TRBV5-1
abundance: .
d_gene: .

CDR3nt: TGTGCCAGCAGCGGACAGTATAATTCACCCCTCCACTTT
CDR3aa: CASSGQYNSPLHF
j_gene: TRBJ1-6
v_gene: TRBV7-9
abundance: many
d_gene: .

CDR3nt: TGTGCCGTTTCCGGGACAGGGAATAGGAATGAGCAGTTCTTC
CDR3aa: CAVSGTGNRNEQFF
j_gene: TRBJ2-1
v_gene: TRBV10-3
abundance: many
d_gene: TRBD1

CDR3nt: TGTGCCATCGGGACAGGGGGCTACAATGAGCAGTTCTTC
CDR3aa: CAIGTGGYNEQFF
j_gene: TRBJ2-1
v_gene: TRBV10-3
abundance: few
d_gene: TRBD1

CDR3nt: TGTGCCAGCAGTGTGACCTCCCTCCAAGAGACCCAGTACTTC
CDR3aa: CASSVTSLQETQYF
j_gene: TRBJ2-5
v_gene: TRBV12-3/TRBV12-4
abundance: many
d_gene: .

CDR3nt: TGTGCCAGCAGCCCAGGGCTTTTGACTTCACCCCTCCACTTT
CDR3aa: CASSPGLLTSPLHF
j_gene: TRBJ1-6
v_gene: TRBV11-2
abundance: few
d_gene: .

CDR3nt: TGTGCCAGCTCACCAGTTGGACAGGGTAGGAGGGATGAGCAGTTCTTC
CDR3aa: CASSPVGQGRRDEQFF
j_gene: TRBJ2-1
v_gene: TRBV18
abundance: .
d_gene: TRBD1

CDR3nt: TGTGCCAGCAGCGTTTCCGGGGAGGGCGAGCAGTACTTC
CDR3aa: CASSVSGEGEQYF
j_gene: TRBJ2-7
v_gene: TRBV9
abundance: .
d_gene: TRBD2

CDR3nt: TGCAGTGCGGATGGAGGGAGCACGTTCGGTGAGCAGTTCTTC
CDR3aa: CSADGGSTFGEQFF
j_gene: TRBJ2-1
v_gene: TRBV20-1
abundance: many
d_gene: .

CDR3nt: TGTGCCAGCAGCCGGTCGGACAGTTTGAACACTGAAGCTTTCTTT
CDR3aa: CASSRSDSLNTEAFF
j_gene: TRBJ1-1
v_gene: TRBV6-1
abundance: .
d_gene: .

CDR3nt: TGTGCCAGCAGCGACTCCCCTAGGCGGGAGGGGGTCACCGGGGAGCTGTTTTTT
CDR3aa: CASSDSPRREGVTGELFF
j_gene: TRBJ2-2
v_gene: TRBV5-5
abundance: few
d_gene: TRBD2

CDR3nt: TGTGCCAGTCTTACCGGGTTCTTGGGAGAGCAGTACTTC
CDR3aa: CASLTGFLGEQYF
j_gene: TRBJ2-7
v_gene: TRBV28
abundance: many
d_gene: .

CDR3nt: TGCAGTGCTGGGCGACAGGGAACGGGCGAGACCCAGTACTTC
CDR3aa: CSAGRQGTGETQYF
j_gene: TRBJ2-5
v_gene: TRBV20-1
abundance: .
d_gene: TRBD1

CDR3nt: TGCGCCAGCAGCCAGGACAGGGACGGCTACACCTTC
CDR3aa: CASSQDRDGYTF
j_gene: TRBJ1-2
v_gene: TRBV5-1
abundance: few
d_gene: TRBD1

CDR3nt: TGCAGTGCACGACTAGCGGGAGCTAAAGAGACCCAGTACTTC
CDR3aa: CSARLAGAKETQYF
j_gene: TRBJ2-5
v_gene: TRBV20-1
abundance: few
d_gene: TRBD2

CDR3nt: TGTGCCATCAGTGAACAGACAGGGGGCCAAGAGACCCAGTACTTC
CDR3aa: CAISEQTGGQETQYF
j_gene: TRBJ2-5
v_gene: TRBV10-3
abundance: .
d_gene: TRBD1

CDR3nt: TGTGCCAGCAGTTACCGGGTCAGTAGTGAAAAACTGTTTTTT
CDR3aa: CASSYRVSSEKLFF
j_gene: TRBJ1-4
v_gene: TRBV2
abundance: few
d_gene: .

CDR3nt: TGCGCCAGCAGCTTAGCGGTGGCAGGGGATTGGGAGCAGTACTTC
CDR3aa: CASSLAVAGDWEQYF
j_gene: TRBJ2-7
v_gene: TRBV5-1
abundance: .
d_gene: .

CDR3nt: TGTGCCAGCAGTCCCACTGGGCAGGGCTCCTACGAGCAGTACTTC
CDR3aa: CASSPTGQGSYEQYF
j_gene: TRBJ2-7
v_gene: TRBV12-3/TRBV12-4
abundance: many
d_gene: .

CDR3nt: TGTGCCAGCAGTTTTGTGGCGGGCACAGATACGCAGTATTTT
CDR3aa: CASSFVAGTDTQYF
j_gene: TRBJ2-3
v_gene: TRBV27
abundance: .
d_gene: .

CDR3nt: TGCGCCACCAGGGTCCTCCTTACGAAGCAGTACTTC
CDR3aa: CATRVLLTKQYF
j_gene: TRBJ2-7
v_gene: TRBV5-1
abundance: .
d_gene: .

CDR3nt: TGTGCCAGCAGTGATTGGGTCGGGGATTACAATGAGCAGTTCTTC
CDR3aa: CASSDWVGDYNEQFF
j_gene: TRBJ2-1
v_gene: TRBV6-1
abundance: .
d_gene: .

CDR3nt: TGTGCCAGCAGTTACTCCGGAACCGTTCAAGAGACCCAGTACTTC
CDR3aa: CASSYSGTVQETQYF
j_gene: TRBJ2-5
v_gene: TRBV6-5
abundance: .
d_gene: .

CDR3nt: TGTGCCTGGAGTGGGATGGCTCGGCCAGATACGCAGTATTTT
CDR3aa: CAWSGMARPDTQYF
j_gene: TRBJ2-3
v_gene: TRBV30
abundance: .
d_gene: .

CDR3nt: TGTGCCAGCAGACCCGGCCTAAGCTCCTACGAGCAGTACTTC
CDR3aa: CASRPGLSSYEQYF
j_gene: TRBJ2-7
v_gene: TRBV12-3/TRBV12-4
abundance: .
d_gene: .

CDR3nt: TGCAGCGTTGGAGCGGGGGGGATAGGAGAGACCCAGTACTTC
CDR3aa: CSVGAGGIGETQYF
j_gene: TRBJ2-5
v_gene: TRBV29-1
abundance: .
d_gene: TRBD2

CDR3nt: TGCGCCAGCAGTGAGGGACACGGAGGGTACGAGCAGTACTTC
CDR3aa: CASSEGHGGYEQYF
j_gene: TRBJ2-7
v_gene: TRBV10-2
abundance: few
d_gene: .

CDR3nt: TGTGCCAGCGAGAAGGGACAGGGGGCGTCGTACGAGCAGTACTTC
CDR3aa: CASEKGQGASYEQYF
j_gene: TRBJ2-7
v_gene: TRBV28
abundance: few
d_gene: TRBD1

CDR3nt: TGTGCCAGCAGTTCCGGGACTAGCGGGAGGTTGTACGAGCAGTACTTC
CDR3aa: CASSSGTSGRLYEQYF
j_gene: TRBJ2-7
v_gene: TRBV7-9
abundance: many
d_gene: TRBD2

CDR3nt: TGTGCCAGCAGCCGAACCCAGGGGGCAGGAAACACTGAAGCTTTCTTT
CDR3aa: CASSRTQGAGNTEAFF
j_gene: TRBJ1-1
v_gene: TRBV3-1
abundance: many
d_gene: TRBD1

CDR3nt: TGTGCCAGCAGTCCCCGAAAGACGATCTCCTACGAGCAGTACTTC
CDR3aa: CASSPRKTISYEQYF
j_gene: TRBJ2-7
v_gene: TRBV12-3/TRBV12-4
abundance: .
d_gene: .

CDR3nt: TGTGCCAGCAGCAAGACTAGCGGGGGGGCAGATACGCAGTATTTT
CDR3aa: CASSKTSGGADTQYF
j_gene: TRBJ2-3
v_gene: TRBV28
abundance: many
d_gene: TRBD2